This T cell receptor (beta chain) was observed in a study of T-cell reconstitution after alpha-beta-depleted transplantation in children. During its preparation, the TCRbeta library received unique molecular identifiers. Via MiXCR, TCRdb re-called the PCR reads, giving one row per CDR3 protein. This sample has about 200,000 distinct CDR3 sequences, with roughly 9.1% found just once. This clonotype was counted between two and nine times. Its antigen remains unknown. Study-wide points: Surviving recipient T cells and thymic progenitors underlay high day-60 TCRbeta diversity in some patients. Two months or so post-transplant, alpha-beta T cells reportedly derived from several hundred expanded graft clones.

The TCR was taken from a male patient under 10 years old who had a stem cell transplant for acute myeloid leukemia, so the T cells may come from the graft donor. The sample was PBMCs, mostly from graft donor cells, taken 360 days after TCRalphabeta/CD19-depleted stem cell transplant.

The chain's CDR3 is CASSLADVGAPKFF. The CDR3, as DNA: TGTGCCAGCAGCTTGGCCGACGTTGGTGCCCCCAAGTTCTTC. This chain links TRBV11-1 with TRBJ2-1; D not resolved. The CDR3 is made up of 14 amino acids. From germline, CDR1 is SGHAT and CDR2 FQDESV (reference sequence). V lost 3 bases, J lost 14 bases, and 20 bases lay in between.